This T cell receptor (beta chain) was recorded in a study of shared clonotypes between healthy human individuals. Study summary: The people who gave samples were a couple of women and a few men aged 18 to 49.

The CDR3 runs to 14 residues. V lost 7 bases to trimming and J lost 1 base, with 16 bases between them. Germline V gene lookup returns CDR1 SQVTM and CDR2 ANQGSEA. Sequenced by immunoSEQ multiplex PCR; TCRdb stores in-frame clones only, minus some. The table includes about 1.1 million clones, 75% to 80% detected once. V gene TRBV29-1 combines with J gene TRBJ1-1; D perhaps matches TRBD1 (6 bases). This receptor was obtained from a man aged 18 to 29 in good health. Some clones in this sample may be carry-over from other donors' samples. The specimen sequenced was memory CD4+ T cells from PBMCs. This sample's subset: CD45RA-negative fraction. CDR3 DNA sequence: TGCAGCGGGGGGGCACGGTTGGGGAACACTGAAGCTTTCTTT. Encoded protein: CSGGARLGNTEAFF.